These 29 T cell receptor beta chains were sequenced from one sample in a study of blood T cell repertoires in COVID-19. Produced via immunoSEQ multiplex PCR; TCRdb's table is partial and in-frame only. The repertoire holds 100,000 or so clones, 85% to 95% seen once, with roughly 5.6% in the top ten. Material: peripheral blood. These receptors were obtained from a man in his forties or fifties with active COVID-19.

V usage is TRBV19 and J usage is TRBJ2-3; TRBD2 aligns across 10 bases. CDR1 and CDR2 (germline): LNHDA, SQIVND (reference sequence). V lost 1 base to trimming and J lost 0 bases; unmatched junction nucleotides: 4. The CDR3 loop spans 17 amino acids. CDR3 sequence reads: CASSIGTSGTSTDTQYF. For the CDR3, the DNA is TGTGCCAGTAGTATAGGGACTAGCGGAACTAGCACAGATACGCAGTATTTT.

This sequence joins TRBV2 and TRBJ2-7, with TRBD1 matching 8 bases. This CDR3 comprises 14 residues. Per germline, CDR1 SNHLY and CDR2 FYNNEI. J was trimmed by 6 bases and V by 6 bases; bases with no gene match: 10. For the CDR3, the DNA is TGTGCCAGCAGCCCGTATCCGGGACAGGTCGAGCAGTACTTC. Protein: CASSPYPGQVEQYF.

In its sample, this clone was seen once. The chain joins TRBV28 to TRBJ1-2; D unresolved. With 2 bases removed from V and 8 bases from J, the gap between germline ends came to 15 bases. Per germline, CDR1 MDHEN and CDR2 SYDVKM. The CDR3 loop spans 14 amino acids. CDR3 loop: CASSLLPPGYGYTF. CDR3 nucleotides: TGTGCCAGCAGTTTACTACCCCCGGGGTACGGCTACACCTTC.

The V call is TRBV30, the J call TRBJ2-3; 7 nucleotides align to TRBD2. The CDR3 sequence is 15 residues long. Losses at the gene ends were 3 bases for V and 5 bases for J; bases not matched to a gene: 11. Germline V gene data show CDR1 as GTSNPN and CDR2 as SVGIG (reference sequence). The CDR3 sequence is CAWRLGEGRIDTQYF. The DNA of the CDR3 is TGTGCCTGGAGACTGGGGGAGGGCCGTATAGATACGCAGTATTTT.

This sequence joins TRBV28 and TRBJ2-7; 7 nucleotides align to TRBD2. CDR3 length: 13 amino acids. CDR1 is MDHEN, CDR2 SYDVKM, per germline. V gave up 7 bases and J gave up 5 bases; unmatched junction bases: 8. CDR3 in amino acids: CASTTGTTDEQYF. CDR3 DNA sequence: TGTGCCAGCACCACGGGGACTACCGACGAGCAGTACTTC.

The DNA for the CDR3 is TGTGCCAGTAGTCCCTTAGACAGGGGGAATTACAATGAGCAGTTCTTC. It specifies CASSPLDRGNYNEQFF. The V call is TRBV19, the J call TRBJ2-1, with 9 positions matching TRBD1. This CDR3 contains 16 residues. After removal of 5 bases from V and 4 bases from J, the junction contained 9 bases not matched to a gene. From germline, CDR1 is LNHDA and CDR2 SQIVND (reference sequence).

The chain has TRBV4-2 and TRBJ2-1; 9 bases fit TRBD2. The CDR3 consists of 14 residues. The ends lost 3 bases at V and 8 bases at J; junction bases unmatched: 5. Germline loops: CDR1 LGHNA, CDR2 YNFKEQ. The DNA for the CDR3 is TGTGCCAGCAGCCAGCGGGAGGGCCGGGATGAGCAGTTCTTC. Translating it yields CASSQREGRDEQFF.

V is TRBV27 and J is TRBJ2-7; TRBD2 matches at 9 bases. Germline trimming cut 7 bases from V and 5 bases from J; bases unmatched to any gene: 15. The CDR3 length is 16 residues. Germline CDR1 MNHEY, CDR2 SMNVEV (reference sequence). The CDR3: CASTKLAGWPPHEQYF. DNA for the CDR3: TGTGCCAGCACCAAACTAGCGGGCTGGCCTCCCCACGAGCAGTACTTC.

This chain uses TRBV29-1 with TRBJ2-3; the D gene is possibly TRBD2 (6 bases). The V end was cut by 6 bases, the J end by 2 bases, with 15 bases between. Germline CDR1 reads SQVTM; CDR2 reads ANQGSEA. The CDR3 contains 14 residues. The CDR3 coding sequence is TGCAGCGTGGCGGGGCCTGGGTCCACAGATACGCAGTATTTT. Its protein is CSVAGPGSTDTQYF.

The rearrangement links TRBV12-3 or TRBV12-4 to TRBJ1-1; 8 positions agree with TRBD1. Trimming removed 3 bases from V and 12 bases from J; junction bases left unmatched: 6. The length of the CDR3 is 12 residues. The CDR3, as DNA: TGTGCCAGCAGTTTGCGACAGGGGAGGACTTTCTTT. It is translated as CASSLRQGRTFF.

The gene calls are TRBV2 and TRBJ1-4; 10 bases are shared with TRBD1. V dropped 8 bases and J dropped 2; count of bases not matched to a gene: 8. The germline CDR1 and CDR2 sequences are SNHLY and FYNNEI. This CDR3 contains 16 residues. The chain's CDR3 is CASGRDRGPTNEKLFF. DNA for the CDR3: TGTGCCAGCGGCCGGGACAGGGGACCTACTAATGAAAAACTGTTTTTT. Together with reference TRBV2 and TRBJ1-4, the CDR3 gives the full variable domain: EPEVTQTPSHQVTQMGQEVILRCVPISNHLYFYWYRQILGQKVEFLVSFYNNEISEKSEIFDDQFSVERPDGSNFTLKIRSTKLEDSAMYFCASGRDRGPTNEKLFFGSGTQLSVL.

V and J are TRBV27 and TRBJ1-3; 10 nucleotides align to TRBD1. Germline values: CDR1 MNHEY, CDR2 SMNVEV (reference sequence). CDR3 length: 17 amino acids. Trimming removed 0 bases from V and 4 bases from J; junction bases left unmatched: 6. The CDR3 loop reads CASSLSRQGARGNTIYF. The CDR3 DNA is TGTGCCAGCAGTTTATCGCGACAGGGGGCGCGGGGAAACACCATATATTTT.

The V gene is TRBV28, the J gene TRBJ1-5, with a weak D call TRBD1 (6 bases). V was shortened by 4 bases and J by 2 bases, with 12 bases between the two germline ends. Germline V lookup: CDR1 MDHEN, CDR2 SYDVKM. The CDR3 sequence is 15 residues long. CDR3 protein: CASSSGTPGNQPQHF. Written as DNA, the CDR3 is TGTGCCAGCAGTTCCGGGACACCCGGCAATCAGCCCCAGCATTTT.

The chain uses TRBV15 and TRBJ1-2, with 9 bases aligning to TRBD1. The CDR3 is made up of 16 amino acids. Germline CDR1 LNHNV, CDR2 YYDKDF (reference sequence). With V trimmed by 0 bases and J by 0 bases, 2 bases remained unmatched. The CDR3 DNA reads TGTGCCACCAGCAGAGAGGACAGGGGAGCTAACTATGGCTACACCTTC. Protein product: CATSREDRGANYGYTF.

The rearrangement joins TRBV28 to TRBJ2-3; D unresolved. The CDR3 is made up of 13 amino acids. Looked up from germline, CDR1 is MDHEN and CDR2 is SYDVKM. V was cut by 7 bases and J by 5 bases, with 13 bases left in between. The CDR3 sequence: CASKPNSQDTQYF. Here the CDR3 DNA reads TGTGCCAGCAAACCTAATTCCCAAGATACGCAGTATTTT.

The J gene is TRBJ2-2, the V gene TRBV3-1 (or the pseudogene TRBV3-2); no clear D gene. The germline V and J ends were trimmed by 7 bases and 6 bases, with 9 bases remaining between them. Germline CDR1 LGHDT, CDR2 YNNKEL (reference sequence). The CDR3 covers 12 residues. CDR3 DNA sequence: TGTGCCAGCACCCTGCGGTCCGGGGAGCTGTTTTTT. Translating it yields CASTLRSGELFF.

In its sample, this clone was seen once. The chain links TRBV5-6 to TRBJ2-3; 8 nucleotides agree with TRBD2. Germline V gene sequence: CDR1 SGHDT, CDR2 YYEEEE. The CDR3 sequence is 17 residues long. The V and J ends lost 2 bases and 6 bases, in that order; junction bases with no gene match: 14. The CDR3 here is CASSLNSAGRVVDTQYF. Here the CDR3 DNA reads TGTGCCAGCAGCTTAAATTCAGCCGGGAGGGTGGTCGATACGCAGTATTTT.

The CDR3 DNA reads as TGTGCCAGCAGCTTAGTCGCGGGAGGACCGGTAGATACGCAGTATTTT. Translated: CASSLVAGGPVDTQYF. The gene calls are TRBV7-8 and TRBJ2-3; 8 bases map to TRBD2. The length of the CDR3 is 16 residues. The germline CDR1 and CDR2 sequences are SGHVS and FQNEAQ. The V segment lost 1 base and the J segment 5 bases; nucleotides outside the gene matches: 8.

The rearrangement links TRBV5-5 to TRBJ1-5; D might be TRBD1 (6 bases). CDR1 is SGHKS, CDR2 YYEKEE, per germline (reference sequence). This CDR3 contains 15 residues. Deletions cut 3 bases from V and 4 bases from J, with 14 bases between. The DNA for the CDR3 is TGTGCCAGCAGCTCTCACGCGGGGGCAAATCAGCCCCAGCATTTT. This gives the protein CASSSHAGANQPQHF.

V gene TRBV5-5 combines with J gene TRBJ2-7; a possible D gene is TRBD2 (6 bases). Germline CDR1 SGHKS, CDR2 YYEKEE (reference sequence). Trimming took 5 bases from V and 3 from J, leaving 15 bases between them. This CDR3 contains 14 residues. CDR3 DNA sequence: TGTGCCAGCAGTTCAGCGGGTACCGTCTACGAGCAGTACTTC. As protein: CASSSAGTVYEQYF.

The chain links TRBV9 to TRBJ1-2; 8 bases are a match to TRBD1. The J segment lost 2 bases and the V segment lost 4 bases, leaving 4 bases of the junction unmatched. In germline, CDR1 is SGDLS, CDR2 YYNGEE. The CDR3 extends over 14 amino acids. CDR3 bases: TGTGCCAGCAGCCCGACAGGGGTAAACTATGGCTACACCTTC. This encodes CASSPTGVNYGYTF.

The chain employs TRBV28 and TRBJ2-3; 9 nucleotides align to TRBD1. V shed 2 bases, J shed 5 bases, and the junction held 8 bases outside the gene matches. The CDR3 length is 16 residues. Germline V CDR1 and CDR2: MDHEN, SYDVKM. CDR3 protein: CASSLPAGTGRDTQYF. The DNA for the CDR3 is TGTGCCAGCAGTTTACCCGCTGGGACAGGGAGAGATACGCAGTATTTT.

CDR3 nucleotide sequence: TGTGCCAGCACCGACAGGGGTGAAAACTATGGCTACACCTTC. Protein sequence: CASTDRGENYGYTF. This chain links TRBV6-5 with TRBJ1-2, with 8 bases identical to TRBD1. CDR3 length: 14 residues. Germline lookup yields CDR1 MNHEY and CDR2 SVGAGI. V lost 7 bases, J lost 2 bases, and 6 bases stayed unmatched.

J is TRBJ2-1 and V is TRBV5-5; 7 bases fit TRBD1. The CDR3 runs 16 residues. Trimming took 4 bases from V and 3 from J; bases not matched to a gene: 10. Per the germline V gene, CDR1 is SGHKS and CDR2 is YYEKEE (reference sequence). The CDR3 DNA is TGTGCCAGCAGCCCGCAGGGGGACAGATACTACAATGAGCAGTTCTTC. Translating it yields CASSPQGDRYYNEQFF.

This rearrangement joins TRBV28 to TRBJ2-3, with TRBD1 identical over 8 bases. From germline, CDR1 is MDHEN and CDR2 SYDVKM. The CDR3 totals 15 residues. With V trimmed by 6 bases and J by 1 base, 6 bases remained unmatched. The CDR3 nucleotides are TGTGCCAGCAGCCCAGGGGGCGAGGGCACAGATACGCAGTATTTT. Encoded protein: CASSPGGEGTDTQYF.

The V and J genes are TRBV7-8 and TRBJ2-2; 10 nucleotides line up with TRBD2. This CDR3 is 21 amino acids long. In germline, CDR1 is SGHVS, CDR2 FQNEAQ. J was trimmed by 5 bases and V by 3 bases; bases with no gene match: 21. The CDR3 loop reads CASSFPADAYSGRAGTGELFF. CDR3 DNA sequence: TGTGCCAGCAGCTTTCCCGCGGACGCCTACAGCGGGAGGGCCGGGACCGGGGAGCTGTTTTTT.

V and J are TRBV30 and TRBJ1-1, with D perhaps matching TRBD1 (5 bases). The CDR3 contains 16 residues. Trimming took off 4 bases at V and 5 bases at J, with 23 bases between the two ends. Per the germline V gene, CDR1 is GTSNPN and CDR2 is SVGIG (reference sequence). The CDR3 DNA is TGTGCCTGGACCTCCCCGCTCCCCGCAGGGCGGACTGAAGCTTTCTTT. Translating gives CAWTSPLPAGRTEAFF.

The CDR3: CASSAPGQASSYEQYF. DNA of the CDR3: TGTGCCAGCAGTGCCCCGGGACAGGCCAGCTCCTACGAGCAGTACTTC. The rearrangement joins TRBV6-1 to TRBJ2-7; TRBD1 matches 8 bases. V was clipped by 4 bases and J by 0 bases; unmatched bases: 8. CDR1 is MNHNS, CDR2 SASEGT, per germline. The CDR3 sequence is 16 residues long.

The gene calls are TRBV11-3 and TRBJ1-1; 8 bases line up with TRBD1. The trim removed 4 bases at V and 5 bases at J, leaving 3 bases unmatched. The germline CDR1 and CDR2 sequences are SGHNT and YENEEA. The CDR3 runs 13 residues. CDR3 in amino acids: CASSSDRETEAFF. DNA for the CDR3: TGTGCCAGCAGCTCGGACAGGGAAACTGAAGCTTTCTTT.